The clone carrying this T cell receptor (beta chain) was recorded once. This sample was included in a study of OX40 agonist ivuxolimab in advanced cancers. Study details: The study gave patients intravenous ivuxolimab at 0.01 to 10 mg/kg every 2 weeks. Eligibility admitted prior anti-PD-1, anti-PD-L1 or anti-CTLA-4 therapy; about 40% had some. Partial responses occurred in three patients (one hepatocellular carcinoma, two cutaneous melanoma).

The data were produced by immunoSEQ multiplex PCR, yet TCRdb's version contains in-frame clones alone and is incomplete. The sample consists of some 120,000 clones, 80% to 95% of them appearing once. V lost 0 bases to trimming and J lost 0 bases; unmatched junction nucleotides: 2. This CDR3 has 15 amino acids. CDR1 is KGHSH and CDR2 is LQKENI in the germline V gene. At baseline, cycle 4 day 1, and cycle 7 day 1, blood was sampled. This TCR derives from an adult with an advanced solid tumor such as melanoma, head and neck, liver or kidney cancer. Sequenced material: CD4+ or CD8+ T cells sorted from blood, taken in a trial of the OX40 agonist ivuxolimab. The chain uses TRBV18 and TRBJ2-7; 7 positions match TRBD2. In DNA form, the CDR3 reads TGTGCCAGCTCACCACCGGGAGGGTACTCCTACGAGCAGTACTTC. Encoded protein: CASSPPGGYSYEQYF.